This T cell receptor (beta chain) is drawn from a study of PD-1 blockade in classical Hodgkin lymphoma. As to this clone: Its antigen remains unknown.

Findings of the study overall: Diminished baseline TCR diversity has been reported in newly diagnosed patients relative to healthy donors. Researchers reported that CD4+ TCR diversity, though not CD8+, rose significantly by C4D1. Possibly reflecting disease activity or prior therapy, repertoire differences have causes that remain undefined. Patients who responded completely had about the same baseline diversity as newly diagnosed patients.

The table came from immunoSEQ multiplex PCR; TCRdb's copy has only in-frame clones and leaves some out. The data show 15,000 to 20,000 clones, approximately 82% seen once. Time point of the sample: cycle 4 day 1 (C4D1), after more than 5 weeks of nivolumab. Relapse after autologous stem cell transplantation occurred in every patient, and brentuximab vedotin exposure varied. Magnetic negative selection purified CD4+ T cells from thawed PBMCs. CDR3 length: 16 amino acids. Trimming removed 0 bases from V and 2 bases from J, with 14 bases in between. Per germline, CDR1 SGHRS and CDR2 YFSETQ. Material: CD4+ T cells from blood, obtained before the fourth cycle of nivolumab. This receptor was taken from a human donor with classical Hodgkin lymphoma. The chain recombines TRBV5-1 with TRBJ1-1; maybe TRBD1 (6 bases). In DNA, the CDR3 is TGCGCCAGCAGCTTGGCCCCAGGGGATAGTAACACTGAAGCTTTCTTT. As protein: CASSLAPGDSNTEAFF.